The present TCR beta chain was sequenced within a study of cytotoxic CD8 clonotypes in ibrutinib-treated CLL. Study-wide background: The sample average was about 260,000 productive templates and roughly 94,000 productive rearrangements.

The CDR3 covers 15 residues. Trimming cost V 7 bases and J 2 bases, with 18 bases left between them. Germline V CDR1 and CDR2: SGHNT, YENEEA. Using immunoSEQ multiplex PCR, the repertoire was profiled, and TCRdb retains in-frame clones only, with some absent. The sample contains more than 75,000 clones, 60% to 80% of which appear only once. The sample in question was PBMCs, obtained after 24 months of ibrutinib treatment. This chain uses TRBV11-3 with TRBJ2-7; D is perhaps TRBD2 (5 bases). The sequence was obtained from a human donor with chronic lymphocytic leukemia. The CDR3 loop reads CASNKDSPTTYEQYF. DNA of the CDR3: TGTGCCAGCAATAAGGACTCTCCGACGACCTACGAGCAGTACTTC.